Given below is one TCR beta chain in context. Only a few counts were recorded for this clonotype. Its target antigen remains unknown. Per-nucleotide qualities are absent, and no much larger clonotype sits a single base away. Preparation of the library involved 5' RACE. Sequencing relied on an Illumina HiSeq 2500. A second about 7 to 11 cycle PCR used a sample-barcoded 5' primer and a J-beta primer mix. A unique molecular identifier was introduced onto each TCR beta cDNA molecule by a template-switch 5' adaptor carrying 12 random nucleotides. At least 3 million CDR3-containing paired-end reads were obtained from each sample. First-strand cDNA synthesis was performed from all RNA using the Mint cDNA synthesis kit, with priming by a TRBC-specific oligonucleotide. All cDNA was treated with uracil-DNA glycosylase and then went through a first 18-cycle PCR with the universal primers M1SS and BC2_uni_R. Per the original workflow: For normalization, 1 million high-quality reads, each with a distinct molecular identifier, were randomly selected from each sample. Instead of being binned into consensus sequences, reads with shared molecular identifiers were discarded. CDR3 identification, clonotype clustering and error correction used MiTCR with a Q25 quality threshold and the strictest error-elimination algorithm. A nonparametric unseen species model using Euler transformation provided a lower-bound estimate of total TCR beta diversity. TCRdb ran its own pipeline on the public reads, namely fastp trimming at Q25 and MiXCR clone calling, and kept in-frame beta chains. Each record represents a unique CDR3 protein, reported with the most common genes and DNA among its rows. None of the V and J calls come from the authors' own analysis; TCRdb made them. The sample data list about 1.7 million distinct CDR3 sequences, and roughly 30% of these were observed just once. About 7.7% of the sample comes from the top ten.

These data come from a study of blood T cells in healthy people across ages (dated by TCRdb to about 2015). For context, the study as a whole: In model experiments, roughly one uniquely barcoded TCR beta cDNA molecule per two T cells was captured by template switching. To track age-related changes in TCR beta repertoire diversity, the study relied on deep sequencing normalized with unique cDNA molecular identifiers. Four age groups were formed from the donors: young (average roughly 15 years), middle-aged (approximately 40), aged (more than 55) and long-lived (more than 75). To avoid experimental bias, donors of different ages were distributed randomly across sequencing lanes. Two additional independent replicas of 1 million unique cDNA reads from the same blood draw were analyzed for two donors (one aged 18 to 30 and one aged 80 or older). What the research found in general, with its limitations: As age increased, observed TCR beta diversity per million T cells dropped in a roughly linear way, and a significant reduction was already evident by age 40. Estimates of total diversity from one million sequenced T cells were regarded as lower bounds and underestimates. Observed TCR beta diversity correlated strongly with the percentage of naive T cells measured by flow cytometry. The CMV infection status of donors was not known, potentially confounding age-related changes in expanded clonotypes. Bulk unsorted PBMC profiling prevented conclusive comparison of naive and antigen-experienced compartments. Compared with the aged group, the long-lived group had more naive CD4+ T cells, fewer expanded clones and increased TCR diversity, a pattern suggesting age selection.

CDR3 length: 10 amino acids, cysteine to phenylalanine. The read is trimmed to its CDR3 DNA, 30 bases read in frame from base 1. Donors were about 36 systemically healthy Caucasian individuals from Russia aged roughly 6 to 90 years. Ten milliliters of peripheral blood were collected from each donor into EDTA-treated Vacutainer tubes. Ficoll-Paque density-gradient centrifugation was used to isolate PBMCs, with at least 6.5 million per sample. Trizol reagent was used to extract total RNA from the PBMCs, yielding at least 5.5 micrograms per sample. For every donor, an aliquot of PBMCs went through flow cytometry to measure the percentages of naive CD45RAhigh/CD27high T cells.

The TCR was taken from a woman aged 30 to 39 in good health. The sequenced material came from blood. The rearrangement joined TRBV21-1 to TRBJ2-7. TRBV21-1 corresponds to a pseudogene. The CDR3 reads CASSASEQYF. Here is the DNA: TGTGCCAGCAGCGCGTCCGAGCAGTACTTC.